The present TCR beta chain was sequenced within a study of cytomegalovirus exposure and HLA in healthy donors. PCR was performed using 60 Vbeta and 13 Jbeta primers. TCRdb keeps only in-frame clones here, not all; method: immunoSEQ multiplex PCR. In the table there are some 95,000 clones, under 80% of which are singletons. Notes on this clone: What it recognizes is unknown. One end of the junction fails to match germline, which may point to a read error.

General observations from the study: The study dropped some indistinguishable V segments, TRBV6-2 and TRBV6-3 among them. Analysis was performed later, and it showed HLA-associated TCR beta chains to be more clonally expanded than equally common others.

The CDR3 contains 15 residues. Germline V gene lookup returns CDR1 PRHDT and CDR2 FYEKMQ (reference sequence). V and J are TRBV13 and TRBJ1-2, with 7 bases that match TRBD1. Sample: PBMCs. The receptor's source is a man aged 50-59 years in good health and CMV-seropositive. The CDR3 here is CASSLPQQGSYGYPF. CDR3 nucleotides: TGTGCCAGCAGCCTCCCCCAACAGGGGAGCTATGGCTACCCCTTC.